This entry lists 14 T cell receptor beta chains sequenced from one sample in a study of spatial heterogeneity in lung cancer. General study points: Tumor mutation counts were tracked by expanded intratumoral alpha and beta TCR counts.

Using its own MiXCR run on the 5' RACE reads, TCRdb lists one record per CDR3 protein. The sample lists 1,300 or so distinct CDR3 sequences; less than 20% were seen once. These TCRs' antigens remain unknown. The time point is: sample taken at primary tumor resection. Sequencing was performed on lung tumor tissue, taken at surgery. Receptor source: a male donor with early-stage non-small cell lung cancer.

In its sample, this clonotype is medium-sized. This beta chain is an off-target read within a library intended for alpha chains, so its frequency means little. The chain recombines TRBV7-9 with TRBJ1-1; D is uncertain. With 3 bases removed from V and 2 bases from J, the gap between germline ends came to 10 bases. The CDR3 is 14 residues long. CDR1 is SEHNR, CDR2 FQNEAQ, per germline (reference sequence). DNA for the CDR3: TGTGCCAGCAGCTTGGTAGGGCTAAACACTGAAGCTTTCTTT. Its translation: CASSLVGLNTEAFF. The complete variable domain, with remaining parts taken from reference TRBV7-9 and TRBJ1-1, reads DTGVSQNPRHKITKRGQNVTFRCDPISEHNRLYWYRQTLGQGPEFLTYFQNEAQLEKSRLLSDRFSAERPKGSFSTLEIQRTEQGDSAMYLCASSLVGLNTEAFFGQGTRLTVV.

This clonotype rates as medium-sized (0.01 to 0.1%). This beta chain came through as a stray read in a library set up for alpha chains, and its size says little. The V gene is TRBV11-2, the J gene TRBJ1-3; D is unclear. The V gene's germline CDR1 is SGHAT and CDR2 FQNNGV. Trimming removed 2 bases at V and 1 base at J, with 15 bases between. CDR3 length: 17 amino acids. The CDR3 reads CASSLFGREQSGNTIYF. CDR3 bases: TGTGCCAGCAGCTTATTTGGTCGTGAACAGTCTGGAAACACCATATATTTT.

By share, this clonotype ranks as medium-sized. A library made for alpha chains picked up this beta chain off target, so its size means little. The chain has TRBV7-2 and TRBJ1-2, with 7 positions matching TRBD1. The CDR3 is made up of 13 amino acids. J was trimmed by 4 bases and V by 4 bases; bases with no gene match: 3. The V gene's germline CDR1 is SGHTA and CDR2 FQGNSA. The CDR3 loop reads CASSSPGGYGYTF. CDR3 sequence (DNA): TGTGCCAGCAGCTCCCCAGGGGGCTATGGCTACACCTTC.

In its sample, this clonotype is large (0.1 to 1%). As an off-target read in a library built for alpha chains, this beta chain has a frequency of little significance. This chain links TRBV20-1 with TRBJ1-4, with a possible D match to TRBD1 (6 bases). Trimming took off 2 bases at V and 7 bases at J, with 11 bases between the two ends. The CDR3 loop spans 13 amino acids. Germline V gene lookup returns CDR1 DFQATT and CDR2 SNEGSKA (reference sequence). In nucleotides, the CDR3 is TGCAGTGCTAGAAGGGGGAATGGTGAAAAACTGTTTTTT. It translates to CSARRGNGEKLFF.

This clonotype came up many times. This beta chain is a stray sequence in a library constructed for alpha chains; its clone size is not meaningful. CDR3 protein: CASRPTGGPGFF. The CDR3 region has the DNA TGTGCCAGCAGACCAACCGGGGGGCCTGGGTTTTTT. This chain uses TRBV12-3 or TRBV12-4 with TRBJ2-2; D is perhaps TRBD2 (7 bases). Trimming cost V 6 bases and J 16 bases, with 18 bases left between them. The CDR3 is made up of 12 amino acids.

Notes on this clonotype: This beta chain slipped into a library made for alpha chains as a stray read, so its size is not meaningful. The rearrangement joins TRBV29-1 to TRBJ2-7; the match to TRBD1 covers 12 bases. The germline CDR1 and CDR2 sequences are SQVTM and ANQGSEA. V was pared by 5 bases and J by 6 bases, with 8 bases of the junction left unmatched. The CDR3 consists of 14 residues. CDR3 nucleotide sequence: TGCAGCGTTTTGTCCGGGACAGGGGGCGGCGAGCAGTACTTC. Residues: CSVLSGTGGGEQYF.

Worth noting for this clonotype: Since the library was made to target alpha chains, this beta chain is a stray read and its abundance is not meaningful. The J gene is TRBJ2-7, the V gene TRBV3-1; D is ambiguous. Trimming removed 0 bases at V and 2 bases at J, with 8 bases between. The CDR3 runs 14 residues. CDR1 and CDR2 from the germline V gene are LGHDT and YNNKEL (reference sequence). The CDR3 DNA is TGTGCCAGCAGCCAAGATCGAACAGCCTACGAGCAGTACTTC. As protein: CASSQDRTAYEQYF.

By share, this clonotype ranks as large. This beta chain is a stray read from a library made for alpha chains; its abundance is not meaningful. The gene calls are TRBV27 and TRBJ2-1; D remains unclear. The CDR3 extends over 12 amino acids. Deletions cut 6 bases from V and 9 bases from J, with 12 bases between. CDR1 is MNHEY, CDR2 SMNVEV, per germline (reference sequence). CDR3 loop: CASRRPGGEQFF. The CDR3 nucleotides are TGTGCCAGCAGACGACCGGGCGGTGAGCAGTTCTTC.

This clonotype is deemed medium-sized. The size of this beta chain means little, since it is a stray read in a library made for alpha chains. The J gene is TRBJ2-7, the V gene TRBV6-2 or TRBV6-3; 9 bases align to TRBD2. J was trimmed by 2 bases and V by 6 bases; bases with no gene match: 5. The CDR3 totals 14 residues. CDR1 and CDR2 from the germline V gene are MNHEY and SVGEGT. The chain's CDR3 is CASRTSGFTYEQYV. The DNA for the CDR3 is TGTGCCAGCAGAACTAGCGGGTTTACCTACGAGCAGTACGTC.

This clonotype is labeled as medium-sized. Because the library targeted alpha chains, this beta chain is an off-target read whose size means little. The J gene is TRBJ2-5, the V gene TRBV12-3 or TRBV12-4; D uncertain. The CDR3 contains 13 residues. Trimming cost V 1 base and J 5 bases, with 8 bases left between them. The CDR3 reads CASSLGSFETQYF. For the CDR3, the DNA is TGTGCCAGCAGTTTAGGCAGCTTTGAGACCCAGTACTTC.

This clonotype is large (0.1 to 1%) in the sample. In a library made to pick up alpha chains, this beta chain is a stray read with a size that means little. The chain has TRBV12-3 or TRBV12-4 and TRBJ1-4; D possibly corresponds to TRBD1 (5 bases). The CDR3 contains 14 residues. Between the trimmed V and J ends, which lost 5 bases and 6 bases, there was a span of 13 bases. In nucleotides, the CDR3 is TGTGCCAGCAGTCCCCGGGGGAGTGATGAAAAACTGTTTTTT. Amino acids: CASSPRGSDEKLFF.

Remarks on this clonotype: This beta chain appears as a stray read in a library generated for alpha chains; its size is not informative. V gene TRBV7-2 combines with J gene TRBJ1-4; 10 bases are a match to TRBD1. Germline V lookup: CDR1 SGHTA, CDR2 FQGNSA. The junction had 5 bases not matched to a gene; V was cut back by 5 bases and J by 8 bases. The CDR3 totals 14 residues. CDR3 sequence (DNA): TGTGCCAGCAGCAGACAGGGGGCGCGCGAAAAACTGTTTTTT. It yields the protein CASSRQGAREKLFF.

This clonotype is categorized as medium-sized. Little can be read into the size of this beta chain, an off-target read in a library designed for alpha chains. The chain has TRBV7-2 and TRBJ1-5; a possible D gene is TRBD1 (6 bases). Between the trimmed V and J ends, which lost 2 bases and 2 bases, there was a span of 10 bases. Germline values: CDR1 SGHTA, CDR2 FQGNSA. This CDR3 is 15 amino acids long. For the CDR3, the DNA is TGTGCCAGCAGCTTATTCAGGACAGGCAATCAGCCCCAGCATTTT. As protein: CASSLFRTGNQPQHF.

This clonotype is medium-sized by share. This beta chain is an off-target read within a library intended for alpha chains, so its frequency means little. The chain uses TRBV7-2 and TRBJ1-1; D is uncertain. This CDR3 contains 13 residues. The germline V and J ends were trimmed by 4 bases and 0 bases, with 6 bases remaining between them. Looked up from germline, CDR1 is SGHTA and CDR2 is FQGNSA. As DNA, the CDR3 is TGTGCCAGCAGCTACAGACTGAACACTGAAGCTTTCTTT. It is translated as CASSYRLNTEAFF. Full variable domain (rest looked up from reference TRBV7-2 and TRBJ1-1): GAGVSQSPSNKVTEKGKDVELRCDPISGHTALYWYRQSLGQGLEFLIYFQGNSAPDKSGLPSDRFSAERTGGSVSTLTIQRTQQEDSAVYLCASSYRLNTEAFFGQGTRLTVV.